This T cell receptor beta chain was obtained from a study of T cells after yellow fever vaccination. Broader study findings: Booster sampling recovered most clones from primary vaccination (nearly 98% CD4, around 88% CD8).

This CDR3 is 18 amino acids long. CDR1 is SGHAT and CDR2 is FQNNGV in the germline V gene. V was pared by 0 bases and J by 5 bases, with 10 bases of the junction left unmatched. Notes on this clonotype: The antigen remains undetermined. The conserved phenylalanine or tryptophan is not found at the CDR3 terminus, so this likely reflects a read error.

TCRdb independently ran MiXCR on the 5' RACE reads; one entry per CDR3 protein. The sample consists of 550,000 or so distinct CDR3 sequences, about 19% of them appearing once. The specimen comprised PBMCs, sampled 15 days after the yellow fever booster vaccination. This chain joins TRBV11-2 and TRBJ2-5, with 12 positions matching TRBD2. The clonotype originates from a man aged 30 to 45 who received the YFV17D yellow fever vaccine. DNA of the CDR3: TGTGCCAGCAGCTTAGAGCCCGTGACTAGCGGGAGTGGTGAGACCCAGTACCTC. Its translation: CASSLEPVTSGSGETQYL.